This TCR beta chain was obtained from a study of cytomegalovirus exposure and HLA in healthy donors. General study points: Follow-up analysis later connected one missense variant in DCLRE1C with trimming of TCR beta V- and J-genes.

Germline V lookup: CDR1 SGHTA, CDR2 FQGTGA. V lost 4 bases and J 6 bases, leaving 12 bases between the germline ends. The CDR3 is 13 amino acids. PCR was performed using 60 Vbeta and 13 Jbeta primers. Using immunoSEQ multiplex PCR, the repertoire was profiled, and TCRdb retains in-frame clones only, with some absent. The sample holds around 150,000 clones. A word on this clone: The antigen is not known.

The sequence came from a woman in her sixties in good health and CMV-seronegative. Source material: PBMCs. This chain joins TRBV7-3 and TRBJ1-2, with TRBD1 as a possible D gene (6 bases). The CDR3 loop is CASSSKGGNGYTF. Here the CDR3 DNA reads TGTGCCAGCAGCTCCAAGGGGGGGAATGGCTACACCTTC.